The 8 T cell receptor beta chains reported below all come from one sample, sequenced in a study of glioma-infiltrating T cells (dated by TCRdb to 2016 to 2018). For sequencing, an Illumina MiSeq was employed. TCR alpha and beta CDR3 regions were amplified with the iRepertoire nested amplicon-rescue multiplex PCR (arm-PCR) platform from RNA. Through fastp at Q25 and MiXCR, TCRdb rebuilt clones from the public reads, retaining in-frame beta chains. Rows with a matching CDR3 protein are joined into one entry that keeps the most common DNA and genes. The sample has around 350,000 distinct CDR3 sequences on record, roughly two fifths of them singletons. The ten most abundant clones make up around 12% of the sample. Sequencing was carried out using glioma tissue, nonneoplastic brain tissue, or PBMCs (not recorded which). The receptors originated from a human donor with low-grade glioma or glioblastoma, undergoing nonglioma brain surgery, or in good health (not recorded which).

The chain recombines TRBV15 with TRBJ2-3; the match to TRBD1 covers 9 bases. This CDR3 comprises 16 residues. CDR1 and CDR2 from the germline V gene are LNHNV and YYDKDF (reference sequence). V lost 3 bases to trimming and J lost 3 bases; unmatched junction nucleotides: 7. CDR3: CATSRNRGLGTDTQYF. In nucleotides, the CDR3 is TGTGCCACCAGCAGGAACAGGGGGCTCGGGACAGATACGCAGTATTTT.

Remarks on this clonotype: Just one base apart from a much larger clone, this may be a read error. This chain links TRBV4-1 with TRBJ2-7, with D unresolved. Germline V gene lookup returns CDR1 MGHRA and CDR2 YSYEKL. Trimming left V 1 base short and J 7 bases short, with 17 bases between. This CDR3 is built from 15 residues. The CDR3 DNA reads TGCGCCAGCAGCCAAGGAGGAAGGAAGGTATCTGAGCAGTACTTC. It yields the protein CASSQGGRKVSEQYF.

As for this clonotype: A much larger clone differs from this one at a single base, so this may be a read error. The rearrangement uses TRBV15 and TRBJ2-7; 11 bases are shared with TRBD2. Germline V lookup: CDR1 LNHNV, CDR2 YYDKDF (reference sequence). CDR3 length: 16 residues. Trimming cost V 1 base and J 2 bases; bases outside gene matches: 4. The CDR3 here is CATSRGLAGNPYEQYF. In nucleotides, the CDR3 is TGTGCCACCAGCAGAGGACTAGCGGGGAACCCCTACGAGCAGTACTTC.

This clonotype was counted only a few times. The chain is built from TRBV20-1 and TRBJ1-6, with 7 bases that match TRBD1. The CDR3 is 16 amino acids. Germline V gene lookup returns CDR1 DFQATT and CDR2 SNEGSKA (reference sequence). V trimming: 2 bases; J trimming: 7 bases; junction bases outside the gene matches: 11. This CDR3 is CSARQTGTEPNSPLHF. Here the CDR3 DNA reads TGCAGTGCTAGACAGACCGGGACAGAGCCCAATTCACCCCTCCACTTT.

The V call is TRBV11-3, the J call TRBJ2-7; D is possibly TRBD1 (6 bases). Germline assignment: CDR1 SGHNT and CDR2 YENEEA. The CDR3 runs to 13 residues. V lost 1 base, J lost 3 bases, and 7 bases lay in between. As DNA, the CDR3 is TGTGCCAGCAGCTTAGGGGACAACTACGAGCAGTACTTC. It specifies CASSLGDNYEQYF.

The rearrangement joins TRBV2 to TRBJ2-7, with 7 nucleotides matching TRBD1. The V gene's germline CDR1 is SNHLY and CDR2 FYNNEI. J lost 3 bases, V lost 5 bases, and 7 bases had no gene match. This CDR3 has 14 residues. CDR3 DNA sequence: TGTGCCAGCAGTTCCGACAGGGTACTCTACGAGCAGTACTTC. Its protein product is CASSSDRVLYEQYF.

The J gene is TRBJ1-2, the V gene TRBV7-2; D uncertain. This CDR3 comprises 14 residues. The germline gives CDR1 SGHTA, CDR2 FQGNSA. Trimming removed 5 bases from V and 1 base from J, with 11 bases in between. In DNA, the CDR3 is TGTGCCAGCAGCGGCCGGACGAATAACTATGGCTACACCTTC. Its protein product is CASSGRTNNYGYTF.

V is TRBV20-1 and J is TRBJ2-3; 7 nucleotides align to TRBD1. The CDR3 consists of 13 residues. V lost 8 bases and J lost 0; bases outside the gene matches: 5. The germline gives CDR1 DFQATT, CDR2 SNEGSKA (reference sequence). CDR3 in DNA: TGCAGTACCAGACAGGGCAGCACAGATACGCAGTATTTT. Residues: CSTRQGSTDTQYF.